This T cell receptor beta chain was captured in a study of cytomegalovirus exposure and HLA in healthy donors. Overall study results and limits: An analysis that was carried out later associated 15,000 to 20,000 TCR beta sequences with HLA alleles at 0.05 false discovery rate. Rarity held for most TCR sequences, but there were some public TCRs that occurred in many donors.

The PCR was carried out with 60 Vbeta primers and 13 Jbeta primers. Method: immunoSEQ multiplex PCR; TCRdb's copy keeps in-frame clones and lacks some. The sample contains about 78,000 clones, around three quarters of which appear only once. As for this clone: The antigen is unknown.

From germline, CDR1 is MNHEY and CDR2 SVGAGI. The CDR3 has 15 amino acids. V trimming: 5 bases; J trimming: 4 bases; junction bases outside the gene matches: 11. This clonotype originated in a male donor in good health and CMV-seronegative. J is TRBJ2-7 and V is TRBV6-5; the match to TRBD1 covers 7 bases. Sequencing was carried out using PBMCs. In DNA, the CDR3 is TGTGCCAGCAGTCCCCGCGGCAGGGGGAGTTACGAGCAGTACTTC. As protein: CASSPRGRGSYEQYF.